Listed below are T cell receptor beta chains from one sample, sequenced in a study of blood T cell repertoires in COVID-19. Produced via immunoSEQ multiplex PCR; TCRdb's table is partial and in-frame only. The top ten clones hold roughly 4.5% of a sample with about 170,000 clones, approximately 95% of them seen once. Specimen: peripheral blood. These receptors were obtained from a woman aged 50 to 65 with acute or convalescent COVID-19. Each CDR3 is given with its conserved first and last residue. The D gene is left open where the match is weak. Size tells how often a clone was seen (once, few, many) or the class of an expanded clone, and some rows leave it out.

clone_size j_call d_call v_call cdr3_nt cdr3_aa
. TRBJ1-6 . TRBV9 TGTGCCAGCGCTACTGGGGCAGAGCCCTATAATTCACCCCTCCACTTT CASATGAEPYNSPLHF
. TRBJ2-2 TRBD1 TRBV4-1 TGCGCCAGCGGTACGGGACAGGCAAACACCGGGGAGCTGTTTTTT CASGTGQANTGELFF
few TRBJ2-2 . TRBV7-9 TGTGCCAGCAGCTTGAGGGATGGCACCGGGGAGCTGTTTTTT CASSLRDGTGELFF
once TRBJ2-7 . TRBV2 TGTGCCAGCAGTGGACAGTCCAGCTACGAGCAGTACTTC CASSGQSSYEQYF
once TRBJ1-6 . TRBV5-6 TGTGCCAGCAGCACGGGAGGGTCGAGAAATTCACCCCTCCACTTT CASSTGGSRNSPLHF
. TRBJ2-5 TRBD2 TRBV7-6 TGTGCCAGCAGCTTACGGGCTAGCGGGTCAAAGGAGACCCAGTACTTC CASSLRASGSKETQYF
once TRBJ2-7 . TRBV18 TGTGCCAGCTCAACAGGGAAGTACGAGCAGTACTTC CASSTGKYEQYF
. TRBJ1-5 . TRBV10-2 TGCGCCAGCAGCCTGACAGGCTTCAATCAGCCCCAGCATTTT CASSLTGFNQPQHF
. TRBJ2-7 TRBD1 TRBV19 TGTGCCAGTAGTATTCAGGGACAGGGTCGAACCTACGAGCAGTACTTC CASSIQGQGRTYEQYF
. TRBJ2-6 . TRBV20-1 TGCAGTGCTAGTGAAGCGTCTGGGGCCAACGTCCTGACTTTC CSASEASGANVLTF
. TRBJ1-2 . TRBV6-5 TGTGCCAGCAGTTTGGACACCTATTCCCCTTTAGGCGGCTACACCTTC CASSLDTYSPLGGYTF
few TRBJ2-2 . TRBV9 TGTGCCAGCAGCCCCGAGGACAAGGAGGGTTCCGGCGGGGAGCTGTTTTTT CASSPEDKEGSGGELFF
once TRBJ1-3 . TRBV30 TGTGCCTGGAGCTGGGAGTCCTCTGGAAACACCATATATTTT CAWSWESSGNTIYF
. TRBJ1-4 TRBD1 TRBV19 TGTGCCAGTAGGATCGACAGGGGGGCTAATGAAAAACTGTTTTTT CASRIDRGANEKLFF
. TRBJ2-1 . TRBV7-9 TGTGCCAGCAGCCCTGTACCGGGTAGCTCCTACAATGAGCAGTTCTTC CASSPVPGSSYNEQFF
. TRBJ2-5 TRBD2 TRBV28 TGTGCCAGCAGTTTGAGACTAGCGGGAGCAGAGACCCAGTACTTC CASSLRLAGAETQYF
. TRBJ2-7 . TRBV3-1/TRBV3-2 TGTGCCAGCAGCCAACAGTATGCAGGAAACTCCTACGAGCAGTACTTC CASSQQYAGNSYEQYF
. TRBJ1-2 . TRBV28 TGTGCCAGCAGTTCCGGGGGGGGTAACTATGGCTACACCTTC CASSSGGGNYGYTF
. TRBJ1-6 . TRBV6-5 TGTGCCAGCACCCTAACCGGGACTCCTAATTCACCCCTCCACTTT CASTLTGTPNSPLHF
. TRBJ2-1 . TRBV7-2 TGTGCCAGCAGCGTTGGACAGACTTTCTCCTACAATGAGCAGTTCTTC CASSVGQTFSYNEQFF
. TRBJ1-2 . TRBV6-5 TGTGCCAGCAGCCGACAGAAGCACTATGGCTACACCTTC CASSRQKHYGYTF
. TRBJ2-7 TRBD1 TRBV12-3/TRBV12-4 TGTGCCAGCAGTTTCGGGACAGGGAACGAGCAGTACTTC CASSFGTGNEQYF
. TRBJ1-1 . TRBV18 TGTGCCAGCTCCCCAGGGGCTGGCACTGAAGCTTTCTTT CASSPGAGTEAFF
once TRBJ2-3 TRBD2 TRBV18 TGTGCCAGCTCACCACCGAGGAGCGGGAGGGGGCCAGATACGCAGTATTTT CASSPPRSGRGPDTQYF
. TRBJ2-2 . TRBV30 TGTGCCTGGAGTGGGGGCAGCCAAAACACCGGGGAGCTGTTTTTT CAWSGGSQNTGELFF
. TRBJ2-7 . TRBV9 TGTGCCAGCAGCCCTTATTCAGGAGGAGCCTACGAGCAGTACTTC CASSPYSGGAYEQYF
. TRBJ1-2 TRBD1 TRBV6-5 TGTGCCAGCAGTTACACAGGGACAGGGGATGGCTACACCTTC CASSYTGTGDGYTF
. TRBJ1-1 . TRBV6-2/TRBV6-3 TGTGCCAGCAGCCGAGGGCTACAAAGGGCTGAAGCTTTCTTT CASSRGLQRAEAFF
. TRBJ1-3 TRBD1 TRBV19 TGTGCCAGTAGTCCGGACAGGAACATATATCTTTCTGGAAACACCATATATTTT CASSPDRNIYLSGNTIYF
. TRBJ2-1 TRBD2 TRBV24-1 TGTGCCACCAGTGATACTAGCGAGAAAGCCAAGGGGTCCTACAATGAGCAGTTCTTC CATSDTSEKAKGSYNEQFF
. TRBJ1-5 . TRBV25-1 TGTGCCAGCAGTGAATACGGGGTAAGTCAGCCCCAGCATTTT CASSEYGVSQPQHF
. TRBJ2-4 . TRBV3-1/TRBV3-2 TGTGCCAGCAGCCAAAGAGGGTCCAAAAACATTCAGTACTTC CASSQRGSKNIQYF
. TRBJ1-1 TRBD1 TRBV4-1 TGCGCCAGCAGCCAAGACCGGGACAGGGACTCTGAAGCTTTCTTT CASSQDRDRDSEAFF
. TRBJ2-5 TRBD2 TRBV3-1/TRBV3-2 TGTGCCAGCAGCCTGGCGGGAGGGGAGACCCAGTACTTC CASSLAGGETQYF
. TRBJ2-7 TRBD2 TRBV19 TGTGCCAGTAGTCCCGGACTAGAGGCGGACGAGCAGTACTTC CASSPGLEADEQYF
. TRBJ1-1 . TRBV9 TGTGCCAGCGAAGGCCCCGGAGGAGCTTTCTTT CASEGPGGAFF
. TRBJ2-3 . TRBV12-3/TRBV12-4 TGTGCCAGCAGTTTGGAGGACACAGATACGCAGTATTTT CASSLEDTDTQYF
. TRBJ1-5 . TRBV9 TGTGCCAGCAGCCTAGAGGGGAGGGGGATGCCCCAGCATTTT CASSLEGRGMPQHF
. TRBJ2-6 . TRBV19 TGTGCCAGCCTCTCTGGGGCCAACGTCCTGACTTTC CASLSGANVLTF
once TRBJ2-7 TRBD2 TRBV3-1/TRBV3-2 TGTGCCAGCAGCCCCCTCTCTACTAGCGGGCAAACCTACGAGCAGTACTTC CASSPLSTSGQTYEQYF
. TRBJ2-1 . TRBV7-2 TGTGCCAGCAGCTTAGAAGTCGGTCTTGCGTTCTTC CASSLEVGLAFF
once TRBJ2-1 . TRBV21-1 TGTGCCAGCAGGAGGACTAGCGGGAGAATTACCTACAATGAGCAGTTCTTC CASRRTSGRITYNEQFF
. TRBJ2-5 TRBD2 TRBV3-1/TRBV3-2 TGTGCCAGCAGCCATGGGGTGGCTAGCGGTGTCGGGGAGACCCAGTACTTC CASSHGVASGVGETQYF
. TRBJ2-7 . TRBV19 TGTGCCAGTAGTTCCCGGGAGCCAACCGAGCAGTACTTC CASSSREPTEQYF
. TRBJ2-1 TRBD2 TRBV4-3 TGCGCCAGCAGCCGACTAGCGGGAGTAGGAAATGAGCAGTTCTTC CASSRLAGVGNEQFF
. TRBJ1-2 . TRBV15 TGTGCCACCAGCAGCCACCTGGAGGGGGGGTATGGCTACACCTTC CATSSHLEGGYGYTF
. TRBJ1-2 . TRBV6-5 TGTGCCAGCAGCGACAGGAATTACTATGGCTACACCTTC CASSDRNYYGYTF
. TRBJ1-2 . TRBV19 TGTGCCAGTAGTTTACCGGGACATAGTAACGGCTACACCTTC CASSLPGHSNGYTF
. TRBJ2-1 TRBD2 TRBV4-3 TGCGCCAGCAGCCAACAACTAGCGGGAGACAATGAGCAGTTCTTC CASSQQLAGDNEQFF
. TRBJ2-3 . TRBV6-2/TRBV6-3 TGTGCCAGCAGTTACCGGGGTGGGGCAGATACGCAGTATTTT CASSYRGGADTQYF
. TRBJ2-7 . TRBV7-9 TGTGCCAGCAGCTTTCGGGGGAGCGAGCAGTACTTC CASSFRGSEQYF
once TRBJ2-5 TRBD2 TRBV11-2 TGTGCCAGCAGCTTTCTTAGCGGGGGGGAAGAGACCCAGTACTTC CASSFLSGGEETQYF
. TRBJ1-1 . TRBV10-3 TGTGCCATTCGGGGGGGGGTGACTGAAGCTTTCTTT CAIRGGVTEAFF
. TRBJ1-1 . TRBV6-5 TGTGCCAGCAGCTCCCCGGCGGGCCTTAACACTGAAGCTTTCTTT CASSSPAGLNTEAFF